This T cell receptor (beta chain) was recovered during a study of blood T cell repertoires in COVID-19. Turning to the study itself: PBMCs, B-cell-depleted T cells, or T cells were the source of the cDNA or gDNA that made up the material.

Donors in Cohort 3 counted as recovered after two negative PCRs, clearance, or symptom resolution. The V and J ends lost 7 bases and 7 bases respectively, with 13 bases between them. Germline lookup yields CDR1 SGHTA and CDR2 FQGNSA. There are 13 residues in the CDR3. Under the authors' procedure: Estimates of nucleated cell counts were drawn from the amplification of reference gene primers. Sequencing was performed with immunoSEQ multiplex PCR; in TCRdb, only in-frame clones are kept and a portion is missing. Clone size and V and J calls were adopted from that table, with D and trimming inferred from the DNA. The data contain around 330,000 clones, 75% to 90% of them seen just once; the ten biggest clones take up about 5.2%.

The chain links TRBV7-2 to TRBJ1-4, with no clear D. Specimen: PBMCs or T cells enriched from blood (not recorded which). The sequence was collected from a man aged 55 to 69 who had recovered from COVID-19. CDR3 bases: TGTGCCAGCACCTTGGAGCGGGGTGAAAAACTGTTTTTT. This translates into CASTLERGEKLFF.